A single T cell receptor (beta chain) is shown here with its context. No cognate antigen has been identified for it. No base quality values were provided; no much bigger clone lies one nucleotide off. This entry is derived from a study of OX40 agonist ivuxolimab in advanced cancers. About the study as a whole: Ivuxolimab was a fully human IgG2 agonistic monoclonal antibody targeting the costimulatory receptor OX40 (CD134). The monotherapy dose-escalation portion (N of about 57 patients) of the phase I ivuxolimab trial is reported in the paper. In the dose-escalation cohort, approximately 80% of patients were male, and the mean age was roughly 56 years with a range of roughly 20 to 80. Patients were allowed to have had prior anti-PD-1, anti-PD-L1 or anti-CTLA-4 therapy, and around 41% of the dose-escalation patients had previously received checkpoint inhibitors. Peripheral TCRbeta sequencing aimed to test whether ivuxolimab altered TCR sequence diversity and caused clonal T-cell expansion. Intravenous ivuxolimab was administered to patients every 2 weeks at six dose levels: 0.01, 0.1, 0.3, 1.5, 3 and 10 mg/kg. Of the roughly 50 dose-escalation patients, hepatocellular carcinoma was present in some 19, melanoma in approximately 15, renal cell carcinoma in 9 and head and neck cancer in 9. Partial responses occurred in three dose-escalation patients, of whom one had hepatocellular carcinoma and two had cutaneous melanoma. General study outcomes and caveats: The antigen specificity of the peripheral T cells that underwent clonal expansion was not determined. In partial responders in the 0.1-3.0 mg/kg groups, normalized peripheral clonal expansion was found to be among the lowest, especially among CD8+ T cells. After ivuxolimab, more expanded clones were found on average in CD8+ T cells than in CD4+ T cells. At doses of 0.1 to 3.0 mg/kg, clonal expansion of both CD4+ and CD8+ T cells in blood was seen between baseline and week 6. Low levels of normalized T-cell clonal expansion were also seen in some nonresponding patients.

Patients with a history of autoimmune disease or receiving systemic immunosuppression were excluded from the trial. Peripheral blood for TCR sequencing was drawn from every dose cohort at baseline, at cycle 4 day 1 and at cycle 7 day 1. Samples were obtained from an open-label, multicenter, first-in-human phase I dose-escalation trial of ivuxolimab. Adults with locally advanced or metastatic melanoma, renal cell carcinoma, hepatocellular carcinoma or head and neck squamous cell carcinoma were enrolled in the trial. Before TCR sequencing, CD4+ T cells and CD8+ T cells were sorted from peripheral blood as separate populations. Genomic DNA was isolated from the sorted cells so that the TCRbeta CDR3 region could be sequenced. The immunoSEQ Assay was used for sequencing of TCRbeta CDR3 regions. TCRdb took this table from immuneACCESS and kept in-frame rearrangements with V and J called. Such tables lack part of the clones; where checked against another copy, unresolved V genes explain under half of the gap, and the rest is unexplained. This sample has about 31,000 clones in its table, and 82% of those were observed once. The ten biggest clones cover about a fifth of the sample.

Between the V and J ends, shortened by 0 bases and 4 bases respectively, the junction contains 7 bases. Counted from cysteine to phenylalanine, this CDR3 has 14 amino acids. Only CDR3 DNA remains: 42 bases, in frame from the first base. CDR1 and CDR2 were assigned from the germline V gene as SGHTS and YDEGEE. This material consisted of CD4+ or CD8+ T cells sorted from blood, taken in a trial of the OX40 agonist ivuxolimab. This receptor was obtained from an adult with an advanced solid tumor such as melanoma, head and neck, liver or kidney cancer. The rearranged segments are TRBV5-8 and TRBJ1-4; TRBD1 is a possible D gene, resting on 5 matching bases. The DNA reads TGTGCCAGCAGCTTGGCAGGGTATAATGAAAAACTGTTTTTT. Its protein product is CASSLAGYNEKLFF.